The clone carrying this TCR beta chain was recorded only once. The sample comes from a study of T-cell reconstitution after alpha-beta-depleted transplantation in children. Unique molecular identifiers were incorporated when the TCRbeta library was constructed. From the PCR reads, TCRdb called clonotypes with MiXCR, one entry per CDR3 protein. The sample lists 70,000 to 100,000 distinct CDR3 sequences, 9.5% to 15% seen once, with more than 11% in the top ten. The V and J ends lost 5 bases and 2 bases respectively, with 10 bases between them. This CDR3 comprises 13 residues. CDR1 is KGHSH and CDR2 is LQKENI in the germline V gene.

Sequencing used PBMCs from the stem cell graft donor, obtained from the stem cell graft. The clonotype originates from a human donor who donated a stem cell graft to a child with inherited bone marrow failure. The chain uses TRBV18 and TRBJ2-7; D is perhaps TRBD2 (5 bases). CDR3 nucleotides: TGTGCCAGCTCATTAGGCGGGCCCTACGAGCAGTACTTC. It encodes CASSLGGPYEQYF.